One sample yielded the 10 T cell receptor beta chains listed below, sequenced in a study of cytomegalovirus exposure and HLA in healthy donors. Researchers ran the PCR with 60 Vbeta and 13 Jbeta primers. Clones were sequenced by immunoSEQ multiplex PCR, and TCRdb holds only the in-frame ones, with some missing. This repertoire shows around 170,000 clones, roughly 80% found once; its top ten account for about 2.4%. Sequenced input: PBMCs. These receptor sequences come from a woman in her fifties or sixties in good health and CMV-seropositive.

The chain couples TRBV13 to TRBJ2-5; 11 bases map to TRBD2. CDR3 size: 15 residues. Germline V lookup: CDR1 PRHDT, CDR2 FYEKMQ (reference sequence). V was pared by 4 bases and J by 5 bases, with 6 bases of the junction left unmatched. The CDR3 protein is CASSSPPSGGETQYF. The CDR3 region has the DNA TGTGCCAGCAGCTCCCCCCCTAGCGGGGGGGAGACCCAGTACTTC. Based on the CDR3 plus reference TRBV13 and TRBJ2-5, the full variable domain is AAGVIQSPRHLIKEKRETATLKCYPIPRHDTVYWYQQGPGQDPQFLISFYEKMQSDKGSIPDRFSAQQFSDYHSELNMSSLELGDSALYFCASSSPPSGGETQYFGPGTRLLVL.

This clone was detected once. This chain connects TRBV27 to TRBJ1-6; 8 bases match TRBD1. The CDR3 is 17 residues long. Germline values: CDR1 MNHEY, CDR2 SMNVEV (reference sequence). V lost 5 bases, J lost 0 bases, and 6 bases stayed unmatched. The CDR3 nucleotides are TGTGCCAGCAGTCCCGGACAGGGAATCTCCTATAATTCACCCCTCCACTTT. This sequence encodes CASSPGQGISYNSPLHF.

J is TRBJ2-5 and V is TRBV4-2, with D uncertain. CDR3 size: 16 residues. V lost 0 bases to trimming and J lost 1 base, with 12 bases between them. CDR1 LGHNA and CDR2 YNFKEQ come from the germline V gene. DNA of the CDR3: TGTGCCAGCAGCCAAGATCCCGGAGCACGCCAAGAGACCCAGTACTTC. It translates to CASSQDPGARQETQYF.

The chain combines TRBV11-2 with TRBJ2-5; 10 bases align to TRBD2. There are 18 residues in the CDR3. The V segment lost 1 base and the J segment 4 bases; nucleotides outside the gene matches: 12. Germline CDR1 reads SGHAT; CDR2 reads FQNNGV. CDR3 region: CASSLVGLAGVYVETQYF. CDR3 DNA: TGTGCCAGCAGCTTAGTAGGGCTAGCGGGGGTGTACGTAGAGACCCAGTACTTC.

The CDR3: CASSLERDDTEAFF. The DNA of the CDR3 is TGCGCCAGCAGCTTGGAGAGGGATGACACTGAAGCTTTCTTT. The rearrangement links TRBV5-1 to TRBJ1-1; D is uncertain. Germline V lookup: CDR1 SGHRS, CDR2 YFSETQ. The CDR3 runs to 14 residues. Trimming removed 0 bases at V and 3 bases at J, with 9 bases between.

This clone has only a few counts. The junction departs from the called germline gene at one end, perhaps through a read error. The CDR3 nucleotides read TGCGCCAGCAGCCTCCGGGACTTGAACACTGAAGCTTTCTTT. The encoded protein is CASSLRDLNTEAFF. The chain has TRBV7-3 and TRBJ1-1, with D possibly TRBD1 on 5 matching bases. There are 14 residues in the CDR3. Germline V gene data show CDR1 as SGHTA and CDR2 as FQGTGA.

The rearrangement uses TRBV28 and TRBJ1-5; 8 positions agree with TRBD1. V lost 5 bases, J lost 3 bases, and 9 bases stayed unmatched. Germline assignment: CDR1 MDHEN and CDR2 SYDVKM. This CDR3 has 16 amino acids. This CDR3 reads CASSLSGTGLNQPQHF. Here the CDR3 DNA reads TGTGCCAGCAGTCTGTCCGGGACAGGACTCAATCAGCCCCAGCATTTT.

The chain carries TRBV6-1 and TRBJ2-1, with D possibly being TRBD2 (6 bases). CDR1 is MNHNS and CDR2 is SASEGT in the germline V gene. V shed 11 bases and J shed 6 bases, with 20 bases lying between them. The CDR3 extends over 14 amino acids. CDR3 sequence reads: CALNRDLTPNEQFF. The CDR3 coding sequence is TGTGCCTTAAACCGGGACTTGACGCCCAATGAGCAGTTCTTC.

V usage is TRBV6-1 and J usage is TRBJ2-1, with D possibly matching TRBD2 (5 bases). This CDR3 has 14 amino acids. V was cut by 5 bases and J by 8 bases, with 16 bases left in between. CDR1 MNHNS and CDR2 SASEGT come from the germline V gene. CDR3 in amino acids: CASSFKRGVYEQFF. In nucleotides, the CDR3 is TGTGCCAGCAGTTTCAAACGGGGAGTTTATGAGCAGTTCTTC.

The chain is built from TRBV7-2 and TRBJ2-2, with D tentatively TRBD1 (5 bases). Germline loops: CDR1 SGHTA, CDR2 FQGNSA. V was shortened by 2 bases and J by 2 bases, with 12 bases between the two germline ends. The CDR3 has 16 residues. Here the CDR3 DNA reads TGTGCCAGCAGCTTAAGGCTGGGGCTTAACACCGGGGAGCTGTTTTTT. Translated: CASSLRLGLNTGELFF. The variable domain in full, with the rest retrieved from reference TRBV7-2 and TRBJ2-2, is GAGVSQSPSNKVTEKGKDVELRCDPISGHTALYWYRQSLGQGLEFLIYFQGNSAPDKSGLPSDRFSAERTGGSVSTLTIQRTQQEDSAVYLCASSLRLGLNTGELFFGEGSRLTVL.